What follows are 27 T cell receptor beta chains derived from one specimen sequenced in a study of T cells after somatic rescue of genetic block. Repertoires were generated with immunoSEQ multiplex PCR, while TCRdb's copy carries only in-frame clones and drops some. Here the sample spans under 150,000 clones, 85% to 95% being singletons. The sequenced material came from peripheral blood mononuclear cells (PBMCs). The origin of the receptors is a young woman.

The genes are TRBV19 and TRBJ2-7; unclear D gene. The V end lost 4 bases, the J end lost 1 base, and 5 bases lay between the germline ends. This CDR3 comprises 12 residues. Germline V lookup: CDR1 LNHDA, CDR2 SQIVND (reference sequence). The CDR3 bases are TGTGCCAGTAGTACCGCTTCCTACGAGCAGTACTTC. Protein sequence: CASSTASYEQYF.

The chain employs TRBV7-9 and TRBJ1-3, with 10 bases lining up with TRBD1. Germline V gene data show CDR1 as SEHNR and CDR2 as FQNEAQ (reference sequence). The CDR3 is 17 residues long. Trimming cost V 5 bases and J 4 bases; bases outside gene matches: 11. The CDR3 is CASSLPSDRGRGNTIYF. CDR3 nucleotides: TGTGCCAGCAGCCTACCCTCTGACAGGGGGCGAGGAAACACCATATATTTT.

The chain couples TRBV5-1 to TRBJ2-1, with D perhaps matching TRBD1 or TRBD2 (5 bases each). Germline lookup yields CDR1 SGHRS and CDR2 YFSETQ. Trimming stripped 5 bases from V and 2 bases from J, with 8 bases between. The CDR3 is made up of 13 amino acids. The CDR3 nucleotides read TGCGCCAGCAGGGGGACCACCTACAATGAGCAGTTCTTC. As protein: CASRGTTYNEQFF. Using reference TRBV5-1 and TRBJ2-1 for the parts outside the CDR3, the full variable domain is KAGVTQTPRYLIKTRGQQVTLSCSPISGHRSVSWYQQTPGQGLQFLFEYFSETQRNKGNFPGRFSGRQFSNSRSEMNVSTLELGDSALYLCASRGTTYNEQFFGPGTRLTVL.

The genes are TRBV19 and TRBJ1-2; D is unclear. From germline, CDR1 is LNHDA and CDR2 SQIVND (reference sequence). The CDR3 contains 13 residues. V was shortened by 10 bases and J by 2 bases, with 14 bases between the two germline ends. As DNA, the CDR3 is TGTGCCACCGTCGAGCGGTTCAACTATGGCTACACCTTC. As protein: CATVERFNYGYTF.

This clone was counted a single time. CDR3 DNA: TGTGCCAGCAGCTTGCTAGCGGGAGGAGACACCGGGGAGCTGTTTTTT. Translation gives CASSLLAGGDTGELFF. V is TRBV11-3 and J is TRBJ2-2, with TRBD2 identical over 11 bases. The CDR3 is made up of 16 amino acids. The germline V gene encodes CDR1 SGHNT and CDR2 YENEEA. The V and J ends lost 3 bases and 3 bases, in that order; junction bases with no gene match: 3. The variable domain in full, completed from reference TRBV11-3 and TRBJ2-2, reads EAGVVQSPRYKIIEKKQPVAFWCNPISGHNTLYWYLQNLGQGPELLIRYENEEAVDDSQLPKDRFSAERLKGVDSTLKIQPAELGDSAVYLCASSLLAGGDTGELFFGEGSRLTVL.

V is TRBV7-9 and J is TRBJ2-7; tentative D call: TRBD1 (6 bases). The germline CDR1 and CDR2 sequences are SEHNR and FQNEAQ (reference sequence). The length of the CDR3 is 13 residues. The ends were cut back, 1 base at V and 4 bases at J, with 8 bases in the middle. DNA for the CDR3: TGTGCCAGCAGCTTAGGGGGGCGTTACGAGCAGTACTTC. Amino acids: CASSLGGRYEQYF.

The CDR3 DNA reads as TGTGCCAGCAGCCTCATAGGGGGGCAAGAGACCCAGTACTTC. Its translation: CASSLIGGQETQYF. This rearrangement joins TRBV7-2 to TRBJ2-5, with D tentatively TRBD1 or TRBD2 (6 bases each). The CDR3 contains 14 residues. Trimming cost V 5 bases and J 2 bases, with 12 bases left between them. Germline CDR1 is SGHTA and CDR2 is FQGNSA.

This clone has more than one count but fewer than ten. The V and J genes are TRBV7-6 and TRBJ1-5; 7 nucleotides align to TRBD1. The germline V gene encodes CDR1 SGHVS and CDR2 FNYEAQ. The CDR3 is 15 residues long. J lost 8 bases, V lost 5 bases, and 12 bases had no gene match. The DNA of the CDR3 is TGTGCCAGCAGCCCGCAACCAGGGGGAATTAAGCCCCAGCATTTT. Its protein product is CASSPQPGGIKPQHF.

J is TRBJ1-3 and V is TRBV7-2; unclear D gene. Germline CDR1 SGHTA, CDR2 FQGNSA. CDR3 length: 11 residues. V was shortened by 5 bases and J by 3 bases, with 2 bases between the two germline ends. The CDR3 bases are TGTGCCAGCAGCCTTGGAAACACCATATATTTT. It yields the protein CASSLGNTIYF.

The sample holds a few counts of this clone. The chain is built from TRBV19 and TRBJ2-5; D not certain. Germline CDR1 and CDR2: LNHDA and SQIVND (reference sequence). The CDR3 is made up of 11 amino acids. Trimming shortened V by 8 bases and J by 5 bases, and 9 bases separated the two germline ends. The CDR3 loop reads CASQSFETQYF. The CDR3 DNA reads TGTGCCAGTCAGTCGTTCGAGACCCAGTACTTC.

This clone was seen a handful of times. CDR3 amino acids: CASSLTGGPEAFF. The DNA of the CDR3 is TGTGCCAGCAGCTTAACCGGGGGGCCCGAAGCTTTCTTT. The chain combines TRBV7-3 with TRBJ1-1; a weak D match, TRBD1 (6 bases). This CDR3 is 13 amino acids long. V was clipped by 0 bases and J by 8 bases, with 10 bases between them. From germline, CDR1 is SGHTA and CDR2 FQGTGA.

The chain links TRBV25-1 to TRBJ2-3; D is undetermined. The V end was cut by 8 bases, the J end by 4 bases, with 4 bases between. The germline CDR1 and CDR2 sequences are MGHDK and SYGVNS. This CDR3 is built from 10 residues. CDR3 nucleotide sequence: TGTGCCAGCCACGCAGATACGCAGTATTTT. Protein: CASHADTQYF.

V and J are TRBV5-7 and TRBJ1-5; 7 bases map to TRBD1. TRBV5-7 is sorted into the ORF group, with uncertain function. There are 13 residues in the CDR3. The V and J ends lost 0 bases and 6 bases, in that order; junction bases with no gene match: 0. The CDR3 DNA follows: TGTGCCAGCAGCTTGGGACAGGGTCAGCCCCAGCATTTT. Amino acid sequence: CASSLGQGQPQHF.

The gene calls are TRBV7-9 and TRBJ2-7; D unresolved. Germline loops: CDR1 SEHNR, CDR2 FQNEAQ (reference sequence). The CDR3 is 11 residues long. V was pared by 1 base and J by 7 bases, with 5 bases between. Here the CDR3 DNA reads TGTGCCAGCAGCTTAGAGTGGGAGCAGTACTTC. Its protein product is CASSLEWEQYF.

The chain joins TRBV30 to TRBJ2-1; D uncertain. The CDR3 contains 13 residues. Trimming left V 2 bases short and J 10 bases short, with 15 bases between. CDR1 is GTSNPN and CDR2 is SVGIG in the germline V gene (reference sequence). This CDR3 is CAWSLRSGGEQFF. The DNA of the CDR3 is TGTGCCTGGAGTCTTAGATCGGGCGGAGAGCAGTTCTTC.

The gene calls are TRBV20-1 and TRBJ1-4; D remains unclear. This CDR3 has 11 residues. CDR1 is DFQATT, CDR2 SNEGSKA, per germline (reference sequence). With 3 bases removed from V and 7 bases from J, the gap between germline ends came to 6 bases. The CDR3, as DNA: TGCAGTGCTAGGACGGGTGAAAAACTGTTTTTT. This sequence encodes CSARTGEKLFF.

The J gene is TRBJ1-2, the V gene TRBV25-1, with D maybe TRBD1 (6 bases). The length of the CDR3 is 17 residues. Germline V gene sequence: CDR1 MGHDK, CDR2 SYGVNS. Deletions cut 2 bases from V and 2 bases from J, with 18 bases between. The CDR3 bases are TGTGCCAGCAGTGAAAACCCAAGGGGAGGGGGAAACTATGGCTACACCTTC. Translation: CASSENPRGGGNYGYTF.

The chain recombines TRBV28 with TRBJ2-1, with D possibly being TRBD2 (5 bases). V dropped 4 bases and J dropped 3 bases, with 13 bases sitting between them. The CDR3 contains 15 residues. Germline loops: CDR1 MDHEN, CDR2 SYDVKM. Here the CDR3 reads CASSSYGENYNEQFF. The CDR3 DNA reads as TGTGCCAGCAGTTCCTACGGGGAGAACTACAATGAGCAGTTCTTC.

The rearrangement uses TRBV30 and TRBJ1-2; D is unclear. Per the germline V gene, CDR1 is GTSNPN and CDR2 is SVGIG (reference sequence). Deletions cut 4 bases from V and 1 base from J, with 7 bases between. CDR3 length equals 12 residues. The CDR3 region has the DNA TGTGCCTGGAATAGGGATAACTATGGCTACACCTTC. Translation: CAWNRDNYGYTF.

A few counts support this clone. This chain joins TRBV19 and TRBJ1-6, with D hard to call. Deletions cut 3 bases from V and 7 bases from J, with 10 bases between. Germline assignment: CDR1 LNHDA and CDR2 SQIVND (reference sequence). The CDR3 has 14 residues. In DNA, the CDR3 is TGTGCCAGTAGTATCTACGGCAGCAATTCACCCCTCCACTTT. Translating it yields CASSIYGSNSPLHF.

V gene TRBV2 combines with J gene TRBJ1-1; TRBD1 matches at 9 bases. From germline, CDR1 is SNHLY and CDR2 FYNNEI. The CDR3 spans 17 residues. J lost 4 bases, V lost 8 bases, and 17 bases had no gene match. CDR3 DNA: TGTGCCAGCTCGGCCACCGGGACAGGGACGGTCGCCACTGAAGCTTTCTTT. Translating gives CASSATGTGTVATEAFF.

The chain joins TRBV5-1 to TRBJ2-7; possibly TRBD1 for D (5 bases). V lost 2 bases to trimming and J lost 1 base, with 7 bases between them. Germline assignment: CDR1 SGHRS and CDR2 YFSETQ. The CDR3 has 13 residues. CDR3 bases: TGCGCCAGCAGCTTTGACAGTTCCTACGAGCAGTACTTC. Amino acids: CASSFDSSYEQYF.

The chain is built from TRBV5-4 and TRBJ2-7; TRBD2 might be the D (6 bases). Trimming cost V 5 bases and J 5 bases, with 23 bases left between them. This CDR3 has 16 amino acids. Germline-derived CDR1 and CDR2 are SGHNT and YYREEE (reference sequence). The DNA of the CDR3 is TGTGCCAGCAGTCCGAGGGGCGGGGCCTTCTCTGACGAGCAGTACTTC. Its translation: CASSPRGGAFSDEQYF.

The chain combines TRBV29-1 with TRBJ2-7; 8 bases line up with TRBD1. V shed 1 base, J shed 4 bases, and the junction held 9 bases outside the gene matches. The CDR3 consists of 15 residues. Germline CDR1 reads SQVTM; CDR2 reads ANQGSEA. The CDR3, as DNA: TGCAGCGTTGAAGGCCCTGGGACAGGTCTTTACGAGCAGTACTTC. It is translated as CSVEGPGTGLYEQYF.

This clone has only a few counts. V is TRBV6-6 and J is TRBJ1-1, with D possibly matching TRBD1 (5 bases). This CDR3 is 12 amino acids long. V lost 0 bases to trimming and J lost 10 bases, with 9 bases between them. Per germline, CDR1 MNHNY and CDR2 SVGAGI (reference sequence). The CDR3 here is CASSYSGQIAFF. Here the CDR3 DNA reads TGTGCCAGCAGTTACTCGGGGCAGATAGCTTTCTTT.

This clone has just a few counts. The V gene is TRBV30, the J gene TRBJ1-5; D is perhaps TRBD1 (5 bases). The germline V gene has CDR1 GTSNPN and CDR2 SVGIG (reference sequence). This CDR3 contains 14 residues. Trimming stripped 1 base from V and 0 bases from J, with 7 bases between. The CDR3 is CAWSGGSSNQPQHF. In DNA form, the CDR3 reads TGTGCCTGGAGTGGGGGCAGTAGCAATCAGCCCCAGCATTTT.

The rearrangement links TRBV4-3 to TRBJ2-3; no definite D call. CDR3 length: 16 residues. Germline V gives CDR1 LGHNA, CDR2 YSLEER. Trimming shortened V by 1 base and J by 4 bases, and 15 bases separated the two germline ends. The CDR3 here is CASSQGDVGRADTQYF. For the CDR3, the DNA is TGCGCCAGCAGCCAAGGGGATGTGGGTAGGGCAGATACGCAGTATTTT.